This record covers a single T cell receptor (beta chain). The data originate from a study of CD8 T cells in Susac syndrome. Sequencing of TCR beta, carried out with a high-throughput approach, was applied to CD8+ and CD4+ T cells from the blood. In the multiple sclerosis control group, patients were treatment-naive and had stable or active relapsing-remitting disease. Negative isolation yielded CD4+ and CD8+ T cells, and FACS enriched TEMRA cells. This CDR3 is 12 amino acids long. Between the trimmed V and J ends, which lost 11 bases and 7 bases, there was a span of 15 bases. Looked up from germline, CDR1 is SNHLY and CDR2 is FYNNEI. RNA in amounts of about 0.45 to 1 ug was reverse transcribed with random hexamers. Amplification of TCR beta CDR3 by immunoSEQ multiplex PCR spanned 54 Vbeta and 13 Jbeta. A single record per CDR3 protein comes from TCRdb applying MiXCR to the immunoSEQ multiplex PCR reads. The sample gives some 63,000 distinct CDR3 sequences, around 95% of which show up once; around 0.6% is in the top ten.

The chain employs TRBV2 and TRBJ2-4, with D unclear. The sequenced material came from CD8+ T cells from PBMCs. This clonotype was sampled from a human donor with multiple sclerosis. The CDR3 DNA reads as TGTGCCGGTTCAGGAGCGAGGAACATTCAGTACTTC. As protein: CAGSGARNIQYF.